The 3 T cell receptor beta chains below were found in one sample sequenced in a study of response to subunit inactivated influenza vaccine. From the RT-PCR reads, TCRdb called clonotypes with MiXCR, one entry per CDR3 protein. Among some 800,000 distinct CDR3 sequences listed, around 20% were seen once. Sequenced material: PBMCs from blood, taken 5 days after vaccination. These TCRs come from a man aged 50 or older who received an inactivated influenza vaccine.

This clonotype turned up a few times. The CDR3 sequence: CASSPLRGPNEQFF. For the CDR3, the DNA is TGTGCCAGCAGCCCCCTGAGGGGGCCTAATGAGCAGTTCTTC. V and J are TRBV7-2 and TRBJ2-1, with TRBD1 matching 7 bases. This CDR3 region has 14 residues. Germline CDR1 is SGHTA and CDR2 is FQGNSA. Losses at the gene ends were 5 bases for V and 7 bases for J; bases not matched to a gene: 8.

The V and J genes are TRBV2 and TRBJ2-1; 9 bases match TRBD2. This CDR3 comprises 12 residues. Germline V lookup: CDR1 SNHLY, CDR2 FYNNEI. With V trimmed by 8 bases and J by 7 bases, 3 bases remained unmatched. CDR3 residues: CASQGLANEQFF. DNA for the CDR3: TGTGCCAGCCAGGGACTAGCAAATGAGCAGTTCTTC.

There are a few counts of this clonotype. The chain joins TRBV12-3 or TRBV12-4 to TRBJ1-1, with no clear D. V lost 2 bases, J lost 5 bases, and 9 bases lay in between. This CDR3 region has 13 residues. Here the CDR3 reads CASSLPGPTEAFF. In nucleotides, the CDR3 is TGTGCCAGCAGTTTACCGGGCCCTACTGAAGCTTTCTTT.